Listed here is a single T cell receptor (beta chain). Its antigen is not known. Profiled with immunoSEQ multiplex PCR; TCRdb holds only in-frame clones, not every one. The data hold around 130,000 clones, with about 90% observed a single time. The record originates from a study of T cell responses to AZD1222 COVID-19 vaccine. Study background: Analysis merged second doses at about 4 or about 12 weeks.

Overall study findings and caveats: Increases in Spike-specific TCR breadth and depth were seen after two AZD1222 doses. Donors skewed white British and female; clonal diversity was possibly underestimated.

Germline trimming cut 1 base from V and 7 bases from J; bases unmatched to any gene: 4. The germline CDR1 and CDR2 sequences are MNHNS and SASEGT. The CDR3 is 15 amino acids. The clonotype was recovered from an adult in good health. The sample here was peripheral blood, taken on day 0 of AZD1222 vaccination. The chain links TRBV6-1 to TRBJ1-6, with TRBD1 matching over 7 bases. CDR3 sequence (DNA): TGTGCCAGCAGTGAAGTATGGACAGGAAATTCACCCCTCCACTTT. Encoded protein: CASSEVWTGNSPLHF.